These 14 T cell receptor beta chains share one sample of origin, sequenced in a study of TIL therapy for anti-PD-1-resistant metastatic lung cancer. Time point meaning: pre-treatment sample, taken before nivolumab and TIL therapy. The tumor samples were excised metastases, mostly pleural nodules or supraclavicular lymph nodes. The immunoSEQ assay was v3. Sequenced by immunoSEQ multiplex PCR; TCRdb stores in-frame clones only, minus some. This sample yields more than 20,000 clones, of which roughly 63% are seen a single time; 15% to 20% belongs to the top ten. Sequenced material: tumor tissue, taken at baseline. The receptors originated from a woman aged 25-80 years with non-small cell lung cancer.

V gene TRBV6-6 combines with J gene TRBJ2-1, with 12 nucleotides matching TRBD1. The CDR3 is 15 residues long. The germline V gene encodes CDR1 MNHNY and CDR2 SVGAGI (reference sequence). V dropped 7 bases and J dropped 9; count of bases not matched to a gene: 10. CDR3 sequence reads: CASNGPGTGGSEQFF. CDR3 nucleotides: TGTGCCAGCAACGGACCCGGGACAGGGGGCTCTGAGCAGTTCTTC.

This clone was observed a single time. The rearrangement uses TRBV2 and TRBJ2-3; 8 positions agree with TRBD2. Losses at the gene ends were 6 bases for V and 4 bases for J; bases not matched to a gene: 6. The germline CDR1 and CDR2 sequences are SNHLY and FYNNEI. There are 14 residues in the CDR3. This chain's CDR3 is CASSRAGGSDTQYF. CDR3 DNA: TGTGCCAGCAGCAGGGCGGGAGGATCAGATACGCAGTATTTT.

This clone has only a few counts. The chain joins TRBV7-6 to TRBJ2-7; D unclear. Trimming shortened V by 2 bases and J by 2 bases, and 16 bases separated the two germline ends. Germline-derived CDR1 and CDR2 are SGHVS and FNYEAQ. CDR3 size: 16 residues. The CDR3 coding sequence is TGTGCCAGCAGCTTAATACTGGGCGGCGGAACCTACGAGCAGTACTTC. Protein sequence: CASSLILGGGTYEQYF.

The chain has TRBV10-3 and TRBJ2-6, with a tentative D call TRBD2 (5 bases). The length of the CDR3 is 17 residues. The germline V gene encodes CDR1 ENHRY and CDR2 SYGVKD. V was pared by 2 bases and J by 0 bases, with 11 bases between. CDR3 nucleotides: TGTGCCATCAGTGAGGACGAGGGAAACTCTGGGGCCAACGTCCTGACTTTC. Its translation: CAISEDEGNSGANVLTF.

The gene calls are TRBV7-2 and TRBJ2-4; D may be TRBD2 (6 bases). This CDR3 comprises 15 residues. V shed 1 base and J shed 1 base, with 8 bases lying between them. Looked up from germline, CDR1 is SGHTA and CDR2 is FQGNSA. The CDR3 region is CASSLVGGAKNIQYF. The CDR3 DNA reads TGTGCCAGCAGCTTAGTCGGGGGTGCCAAAAACATTCAGTACTTC.

The V and J genes are TRBV7-8 and TRBJ2-1; 7 bases map to TRBD2. The V gene end was trimmed by 5 bases and the J gene end by 8 bases; junction bases not matched to a gene: 9. The CDR3 loop spans 14 amino acids. Germline V gene lookup returns CDR1 SGHVS and CDR2 FQNEAQ. The CDR3 protein is CASSHREGAHEQFF. The CDR3 DNA sequence: TGTGCCAGCAGCCATAGGGAGGGAGCGCATGAGCAGTTCTTC.

The chain employs TRBV5-1 and TRBJ2-7; 13 bases match TRBD2. The CDR3 runs to 15 residues. Germline V CDR1 and CDR2: SGHRS, YFSETQ. Unmatched junction bases numbered 5, after V lost 3 bases and J lost 5 bases. In nucleotides, the CDR3 is TGCGCCAGCAGCTCTGGACTAGCGGGAGTGGACGAGCAGTACTTC. This encodes CASSSGLAGVDEQYF.

This chain joins TRBV19 and TRBJ2-1, with 12 bases fitting TRBD2. J gave up 9 bases and V 6 bases, and 6 bases lay outside the gene matches. CDR1 is LNHDA, CDR2 SQIVND, per germline (reference sequence). This CDR3 is built from 14 residues. CDR3 protein: CASSRPGLAGEQFF. DNA of the CDR3: TGTGCCAGTAGCAGACCGGGACTAGCGGGTGAGCAGTTCTTC.

The V and J genes are TRBV14 and TRBJ1-1; D is unresolved. Germline V gene sequence: CDR1 SGHDN, CDR2 FVKESK. There are 14 residues in the CDR3. Deletions cut 1 base from V and 1 base from J, with 7 bases between. The DNA for the CDR3 is TGTGCCAGCAGCCAAGGATCCGGGAACACTGAAGCTTTCTTT. Amino acids: CASSQGSGNTEAFF.

The rearrangement joins TRBV29-1 to TRBJ2-5; 10 positions match TRBD1. Trimming at V came to 4 bases and at J to 5 bases, leaving 4 bases not matched to a gene. The germline V gene has CDR1 SQVTM and CDR2 ANQGSEA. CDR3 length: 13 amino acids. DNA of the CDR3: TGCAGCGTTGGGACAGGGGGTAGGGAGACCCAGTACTTC. Translation gives CSVGTGGRETQYF.

The chain has TRBV9 and TRBJ1-5; D is possibly TRBD1 (5 bases). CDR1 and CDR2 (germline): SGDLS, YYNGEE. V gave up 0 bases and J gave up 8 bases, with 9 bases separating them. The CDR3 length is 13 residues. The CDR3 region has the DNA TGTGCCAGCAGCGTAGGGGGGGTGGAGCCCCAGCATTTT. Translation gives CASSVGGVEPQHF.

A few counts support this clone. The V call is TRBV2, the J call TRBJ1-5; the D gene is possibly TRBD1 (6 bases). The CDR3 loop spans 15 amino acids. V was shortened by 6 bases and J by 1 base, with 13 bases between the two germline ends. Germline assignment: CDR1 SNHLY and CDR2 FYNNEI. This CDR3 is CASSVLTGSNQPQHF. CDR3 nucleotide sequence: TGTGCCAGCAGCGTTCTTACAGGGAGCAATCAGCCCCAGCATTTT.

This sequence joins TRBV5-1 and TRBJ2-3; TRBD2 might be the D (6 bases). The CDR3 is 14 residues long. Germline-derived CDR1 and CDR2 are SGHRS and YFSETQ. V lost 6 bases to trimming and J lost 2 bases, with 13 bases between them. The CDR3 region is CASTSSSATDTQYF. CDR3 DNA sequence: TGCGCCAGCACCTCCTCTAGCGCCACAGATACGCAGTATTTT.

This sequence joins TRBV18 and TRBJ1-1, with D unclear. CDR1 is KGHSH, CDR2 LQKENI, per germline. The CDR3 spans 14 residues. Trimming removed 2 bases at V and 0 bases at J, with 7 bases between. In nucleotides, the CDR3 is TGTGCCAGCTCACCAGAACAAATGAACACTGAAGCTTTCTTT. It is translated as CASSPEQMNTEAFF.